This is a list of T cell receptor beta chains from one sample in a study of identical twins. Each CDR3 protein gets one entry after TCRdb re-called the 5' RACE reads with MiXCR. Here the sample spans about 660,000 distinct CDR3 sequences, 8.5% to 9% being singletons. The sample was also reused in another study, on yellow fever vaccine responses in identical twins.

Input material: PBMCs. The receptors derive from a woman aged 18-29 years in good health. CDR3s include the opening cysteine and the closing phenylalanine or tryptophan. D genes are given only for firm matches. Clone size is shown for a subset of rows, as once, few, many or a class of expanded clone.

abundance: few
j_gene: TRBJ1-1
d_gene: NA
v_gene: TRBV3-1
CDR3aa: CASSQSGISEAFF
CDR3nt: TGTGCCAGCAGCCAAAGCGGGATTTCTGAAGCTTTCTTT

abundance: many
j_gene: TRBJ1-6
d_gene: NA
v_gene: TRBV7-8
CDR3aa: CASSLDELIRSGSPLHF
CDR3nt: TGTGCCAGCAGCTTAGATGAGCTAATCAGGAGTGGTTCACCCCTCCACTTT

abundance: few
j_gene: TRBJ2-5
d_gene: NA
v_gene: TRBV18
CDR3aa: CASSPPVGETQYF
CDR3nt: TGTGCCAGCTCACCACCGGTGGGAGAGACCCAGTACTTC

abundance: NA
j_gene: TRBJ1-1
d_gene: NA
v_gene: TRBV6-1
CDR3aa: CASSAGYRRTEAFF
CDR3nt: TGTGCCAGCAGTGCAGGGTACAGGAGGACTGAAGCTTTCTTT

abundance: few
j_gene: TRBJ2-3
d_gene: NA
v_gene: TRBV6-5
CDR3aa: CASSYGRKTTDTQYF
CDR3nt: TGTGCCAGCAGTTACGGCAGGAAGACCACAGATACGCAGTATTTT

abundance: NA
j_gene: TRBJ2-7
d_gene: TRBD2
v_gene: TRBV5-6
CDR3aa: CASSLWLAGPYEQYF
CDR3nt: TGTGCCAGCAGCTTGTGGCTAGCGGGACCCTACGAGCAGTACTTC

abundance: once
j_gene: TRBJ2-5
d_gene: NA
v_gene: TRBV7-3
CDR3aa: CASSLIIEETQYF
CDR3nt: TGTGCCAGCAGCTTAATAATAGAAGAGACCCAGTACTTC

abundance: few
j_gene: TRBJ2-3
d_gene: TRBD2
v_gene: TRBV12-3/TRBV12-4
CDR3aa: CASAAGGPSDTQYF
CDR3nt: TGTGCCAGCGCAGCGGGGGGGCCTTCTGATACGCAGTATTTT

abundance: many
j_gene: TRBJ2-3
d_gene: NA
v_gene: TRBV5-1
CDR3aa: CASSTASISPTYTQYF
CDR3nt: TGCGCCAGCAGCACCGCCTCCATTAGCCCCACCTATACGCAGTATTTT

abundance: few
j_gene: TRBJ2-7
d_gene: TRBD2
v_gene: TRBV6-2/TRBV6-3
CDR3aa: CASSYFREDVNEQYF
CDR3nt: TGTGCCAGCAGTTACTTTCGGGAGGACGTTAACGAGCAGTACTTC